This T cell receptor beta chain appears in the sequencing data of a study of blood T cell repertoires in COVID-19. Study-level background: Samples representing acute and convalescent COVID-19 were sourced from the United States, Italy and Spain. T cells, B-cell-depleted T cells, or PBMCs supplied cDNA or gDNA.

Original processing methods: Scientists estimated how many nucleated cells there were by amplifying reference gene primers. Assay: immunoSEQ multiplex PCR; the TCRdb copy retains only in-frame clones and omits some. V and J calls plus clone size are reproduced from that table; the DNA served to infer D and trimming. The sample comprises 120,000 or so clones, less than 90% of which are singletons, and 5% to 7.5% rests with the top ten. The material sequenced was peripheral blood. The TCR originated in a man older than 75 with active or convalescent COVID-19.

In DNA, the CDR3 is TGTGCCTGGAGTGAATGGGAACGAGCGGGATCACTGGATACGCAGTATTTT. Translating gives CAWSEWERAGSLDTQYF. The V and J genes are TRBV30 and TRBJ2-3, with TRBD2 identical over 7 bases. The germline V gene has CDR1 GTSNPN and CDR2 SVGIG (reference sequence). Losses at the gene ends were 1 base for V and 6 bases for J; bases not matched to a gene: 16. The CDR3 is made up of 17 amino acids. The whole variable domain, remainder taken from reference TRBV30 and TRBJ2-3, is SQTIHQWPATLVQPVGSPLSLECTVEGTSNPNLYWYRQAAGRGLQLLFYSVGIGQISSEVPQNLSASRPQDRQFILSSKKLLLSDSGFYLCAWSEWERAGSLDTQYFGPGTRLTVL.